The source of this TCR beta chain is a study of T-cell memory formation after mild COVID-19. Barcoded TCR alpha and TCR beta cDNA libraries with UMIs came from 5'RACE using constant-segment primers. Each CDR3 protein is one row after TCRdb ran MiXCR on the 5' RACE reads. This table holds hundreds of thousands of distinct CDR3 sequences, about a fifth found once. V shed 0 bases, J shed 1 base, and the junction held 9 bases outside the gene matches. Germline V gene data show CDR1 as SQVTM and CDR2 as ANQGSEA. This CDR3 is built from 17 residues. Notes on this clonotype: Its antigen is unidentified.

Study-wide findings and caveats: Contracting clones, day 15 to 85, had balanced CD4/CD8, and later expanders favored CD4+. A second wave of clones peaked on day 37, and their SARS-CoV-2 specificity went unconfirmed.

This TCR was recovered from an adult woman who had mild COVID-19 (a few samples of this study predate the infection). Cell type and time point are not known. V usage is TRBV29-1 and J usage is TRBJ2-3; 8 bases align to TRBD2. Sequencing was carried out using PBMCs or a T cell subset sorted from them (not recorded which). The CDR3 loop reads CSVEETRRGGGTDTQYF. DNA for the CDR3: TGCAGCGTTGAAGAAACTCGACGGGGGGGCGGCACAGATACGCAGTATTTT.